What follows are 30 T cell receptor beta chains derived from one specimen sequenced in a study of T cell responses to AZD1222 COVID-19 vaccine. TCRdb keeps only in-frame clones here, not all; method: immunoSEQ multiplex PCR. The sample carries roughly 180,000 clones, approximately 90% recorded once. Material: peripheral blood, obtained 28 days after the second AZD1222 dose. The receptors were gathered from an adult who received the AZD1222 COVID-19 vaccine.

V usage is TRBV5-6 and J usage is TRBJ1-2; D not certain. V was shortened by 4 bases and J by 4 bases, with 14 bases between the two germline ends. The CDR3 spans 14 residues. Germline CDR1 reads SGHDT; CDR2 reads YYEEEE. The CDR3 protein is CASSIRTVSYGYTF. CDR3 bases: TGTGCCAGCAGCATCCGGACGGTGTCCTATGGCTACACCTTC.

The J gene is TRBJ1-1, the V gene TRBV3-1 (or the pseudogene TRBV3-2); the D is unclear. The CDR3 spans 13 residues. Germline V lookup: CDR1 LGHDT, CDR2 YNNKEL (reference sequence). Trimming took off 4 bases at V and 0 bases at J, with 6 bases between the two ends. CDR3 DNA sequence: TGTGCCAGCAGCCTCAACCTGAACACTGAAGCTTTCTTT. It yields the protein CASSLNLNTEAFF.

The chain links TRBV3-1 (or the pseudogene TRBV3-2) to TRBJ2-7; 11 bases match TRBD2. The CDR3 runs to 18 residues. The germline V gene encodes CDR1 LGHDT and CDR2 YNNKEL (reference sequence). J gave up 5 bases and V 2 bases, and 14 bases lay outside the gene matches. The CDR3 DNA reads as TGTGCCAGCAGCCAAACCTCGTTAGCGGGAGGGCCCGCCCACGAGCAGTACTTC. This codes for CASSQTSLAGGPAHEQYF.

The chain recombines TRBV28 with TRBJ1-6; D ambiguous. CDR1 MDHEN and CDR2 SYDVKM come from the germline V gene. With 7 bases removed from V and 0 bases from J, the gap between germline ends came to 7 bases. The CDR3 totals 14 residues. The CDR3 spells CASMASSYNSPLHF. CDR3 nucleotide sequence: TGTGCCAGCATGGCGAGCTCCTATAATTCACCCCTCCACTTT.

J is TRBJ2-7 and V is TRBV15; D unresolved. The CDR3 runs to 12 residues. The V end was cut by 5 bases, the J end by 3 bases, with 8 bases between. From germline, CDR1 is LNHNV and CDR2 YYDKDF (reference sequence). Here the CDR3 reads CATSQPSYEQYF. In DNA form, the CDR3 reads TGTGCCACCAGCCAGCCCAGCTACGAGCAGTACTTC.

Only one count was recorded for this clone. The chain combines TRBV10-3 with TRBJ2-3; TRBD2 might be the D (5 bases). The CDR3 runs 13 residues. Trimming took 4 bases from V and 5 from J, leaving 10 bases between them. CDR1 is ENHRY, CDR2 SYGVKD, per germline. The CDR3: CAISVIRGDTQYF. The CDR3 nucleotides read TGTGCCATCAGTGTTATCCGGGGAGATACGCAGTATTTT.

This clone has only a few counts. The gene calls are TRBV6-2 or TRBV6-3 and TRBJ1-1; D call uncertain. Per the germline V gene, CDR1 is MNHEY and CDR2 is SVGEGT. The CDR3 sequence is 15 residues long. Trimming shortened V by 2 bases and J by 4 bases, and 14 bases separated the two germline ends. The CDR3 bases are TGTGCCAGCAGTTACCCGCAAGATGTAATCACTGAAGCTTTCTTT. Its translation: CASSYPQDVITEAFF.

This chain links TRBV29-1 with TRBJ1-5, with D uncertain. Germline lookup yields CDR1 SQVTM and CDR2 ANQGSEA. The CDR3 is 14 amino acids. The ends were cut back, 4 bases at V and 0 bases at J, with 10 bases in the middle. The CDR3 is CSVVEGSSNQPQHF. In DNA, the CDR3 is TGCAGCGTTGTCGAGGGAAGTAGCAATCAGCCCCAGCATTTT.

This clone was detected once. This CDR3 reads CASSLLAGGGEQYF. The CDR3, as DNA: TGCGCCAGCAGCTTGCTAGCGGGGGGTGGAGAGCAGTACTTC. The gene calls are TRBV5-1 and TRBJ2-7; 11 bases fit TRBD2. Trimming took 1 base from V and 7 from J; bases not matched to a gene: 4. This CDR3 region has 14 residues. Germline V gene sequence: CDR1 SGHRS, CDR2 YFSETQ.

V is TRBV6-2 or TRBV6-3 and J is TRBJ2-3; D is unresolved. Germline loops: CDR1 MNHEY, CDR2 SVGEGT. V dropped 0 bases and J dropped 6 bases, with 4 bases sitting between them. This CDR3 has 12 residues. The CDR3 coding sequence is TGTGCCAGCAGTTACTCCATTGATACGCAGTATTTT. Encoded protein: CASSYSIDTQYF.

The V call is TRBV10-3, the J call TRBJ2-5; 7 bases fit TRBD2. This CDR3 has 12 amino acids. With V trimmed by 8 bases and J by 9 bases, 9 bases remained unmatched. Germline CDR1 reads ENHRY; CDR2 reads SYGVKD. The CDR3 bases are TGTGCCATCGGGAGGGAGTCTAGCTCCCAGTACTTC. Amino acid sequence: CAIGRESSSQYF.

CDR3 sequence: CASSLNGNTGELFF. CDR3 in DNA: TGTGCCAGCAGCTTAAACGGGAACACCGGGGAGCTGTTTTTT. The V gene is TRBV7-9, the J gene TRBJ2-2; D unresolved. The germline V gene encodes CDR1 SEHNR and CDR2 FQNEAQ (reference sequence). V shed 2 bases and J shed 1 base, with 5 bases lying between them. The CDR3 contains 14 residues.

This clone was observed once. The chain combines TRBV30 with TRBJ2-7; D might be TRBD1 or TRBD2, each matching 5 bases. The CDR3 runs 13 residues. Germline V gene lookup returns CDR1 GTSNPN and CDR2 SVGIG (reference sequence). Trimming shortened V by 4 bases and J by 3 bases, and 13 bases separated the two germline ends. The CDR3 here is CAWKRGTGYEQYF. CDR3 DNA: TGTGCCTGGAAGAGGGGTACGGGCTACGAGCAGTACTTC.

The CDR3 loop reads CASSLLGTSVNQPQHF. The CDR3 nucleotides read TGTGCCAGCAGTTTGCTGGGGACAAGTGTCAATCAGCCCCAGCATTTT. V gene TRBV28 combines with J gene TRBJ1-5, with D maybe TRBD1 (6 bases). Germline CDR1 is MDHEN and CDR2 is SYDVKM. Trimming pared 3 bases from V and 3 bases from J, leaving 15 bases between. The length of the CDR3 is 16 residues. The full variable domain, rest sourced from reference TRBV28 and TRBJ1-5, is DVKVTQSSRYLVKRTGEKVFLECVQDMDHENMFWYRQDPGLGLRLIYFSYDVKMKEKGDIPEGYSVSREKKERFSLILESASTNQTSMYLCASSLLGTSVNQPQHFGDGTRLSIL.

About this clone itself: Additional DNA sequences in this sample encode the identical CDR3. This chain connects TRBV11-2 to TRBJ2-2, with TRBD2 identical over 8 bases. The J segment lost 5 bases and the V segment lost 1 base, leaving 3 bases of the junction unmatched. This CDR3 has 15 residues. In germline, CDR1 is SGHAT, CDR2 FQNNGV. CDR3 bases: TGTGCCAGCAGCTTAGGGCTAGCGGGTACCGGGGAGCTGTTTTTT. Amino acids: CASSLGLAGTGELFF.

The J gene is TRBJ1-4, the V gene TRBV28; D remains unclear. Trimming pared 3 bases from V and 11 bases from J, leaving 13 bases between. The CDR3 contains 13 residues. Germline V gives CDR1 MDHEN, CDR2 SYDVKM. The CDR3 coding sequence is TGTGCCAGCAGTTTTCCCACCGACAATAAACTGTTTTTT. Its protein is CASSFPTDNKLFF.

In regard to this clone: The junction and the germline gene differ at one end; a read error may be behind it. The chain recombines TRBV7-2 with TRBJ1-3, with TRBD1 as a possible D gene (5 bases). Germline CDR1 SGHTA, CDR2 FQGNSA. The CDR3 covers 11 residues. CDR3 region: CASSLDDSLNF. CDR3 coding DNA: TGTGCCAGCAGTTTGGACGACAGCCTAAATTTT.

The chain has TRBV28 and TRBJ2-7, with D tentatively TRBD1 or TRBD2 (7 bases each). V dropped 8 bases and J dropped 5 bases, with 19 bases sitting between them. The CDR3 is made up of 14 amino acids. Germline lookup yields CDR1 MDHEN and CDR2 SYDVKM. CDR3 protein: CASQGGGSRNEQYF. CDR3 DNA: TGTGCCAGCCAAGGGGGCGGGAGTCGCAACGAGCAGTACTTC.

The genes are TRBV7-6 and TRBJ1-1, with D possibly matching TRBD1 (5 bases). Trimming took 6 bases from V and 3 from J, leaving 11 bases between them. The germline CDR1 and CDR2 sequences are SGHVS and FNYEAQ. This CDR3 region has 13 residues. The CDR3 DNA is TGTGCCAGCAGGGGAGACAGCGACACTGAAGCTTTCTTT. This sequence encodes CASRGDSDTEAFF.

The rearrangement joins TRBV19 to TRBJ1-2; D unresolved. Germline V gene data show CDR1 as LNHDA and CDR2 as SQIVND (reference sequence). Trimming took off 1 base at V and 3 bases at J, with 6 bases between the two ends. This CDR3 has 13 amino acids. The DNA for the CDR3 is TGTGCCAGTAGTATAGCGCAATACTATGGCTACACCTTC. Its protein is CASSIAQYYGYTF.

The J gene is TRBJ2-7, the V gene TRBV5-4; TRBD1 or TRBD2 may be the D gene (6 bases each). Per the germline V gene, CDR1 is SGHNT and CDR2 is YYREEE (reference sequence). The CDR3 extends over 17 amino acids. V was pared by 3 bases and J by 4 bases, with 23 bases between. CDR3 bases: TGTGCCAGCAGCTACATATCTCTTAGGGGGGCCCTATACGAGCAGTACTTC. Translation gives CASSYISLRGALYEQYF.

V usage is TRBV7-8 and J usage is TRBJ1-5, with D unclear. CDR3 size: 14 residues. V lost 1 base, J lost 2 bases, and 6 bases lay in between. Per the germline V gene, CDR1 is SGHVS and CDR2 is FQNEAQ. The CDR3 reads CASSLDLGNQPQHF. The CDR3 DNA reads as TGTGCCAGCAGCTTAGACCTAGGCAATCAGCCCCAGCATTTT.

The rearrangement links TRBV2 to TRBJ2-5; 9 bases match TRBD2. With 7 bases clipped from V and 3 bases from J, the junction kept 15 bases outside the gene matches. This CDR3 is built from 17 residues. Germline loops: CDR1 SNHLY, CDR2 FYNNEI. CDR3 region: CASIGGFGGRVEETQYF. CDR3 in DNA: TGTGCCAGCATTGGGGGTTTCGGCGGGAGGGTTGAAGAGACCCAGTACTTC.

The V gene is TRBV14, the J gene TRBJ2-5; D not resolved. Germline V gene sequence: CDR1 SGHDN, CDR2 FVKESK. V lost 1 base and J lost 5, with 11 bases in between. This CDR3 region has 14 residues. CDR3 in amino acids: CASSQGARSETQYF. In DNA, the CDR3 is TGTGCCAGCAGCCAAGGTGCGCGTAGCGAGACCCAGTACTTC.

This chain's CDR3 is CASRAGSTGYEQYF. DNA of the CDR3: TGTGCCAGCAGGGCGGGATCAACTGGCTACGAGCAGTACTTC. This chain joins TRBV2 and TRBJ2-7; possible D gene TRBD2, 6 bases. The CDR3 loop spans 14 amino acids. Germline lookup yields CDR1 SNHLY and CDR2 FYNNEI. The V end lost 6 bases, the J end lost 3 bases, and 15 bases lay between the germline ends.

The chain is built from TRBV12-5 and TRBJ2-7; 7 bases agree with TRBD2. The CDR3 is made up of 13 amino acids. Germline trimming cut 1 base from V and 11 bases from J; bases unmatched to any gene: 8. CDR1 and CDR2 (germline): LGHNT, FRNRAP. CDR3 region: CASGLGPGRVKYF. The DNA for the CDR3 is TGTGCTAGTGGTTTGGGGCCAGGGAGGGTTAAGTACTTC. The variable domain in full, with the rest retrieved from reference TRBV12-5 and TRBJ2-7, is DARVTQTPRHKVTEMGQEVTMRCQPILGHNTVFWYRQTMMQGLELLAYFRNRAPLDDSGMPKDRFSAEMPDATLATLKIQPSEPRDSAVYFCASGLGPGRVKYFGPGTRLTVT.

This sequence joins TRBV4-2 and TRBJ1-6; no clear D gene. Trimming shortened V by 0 bases and J by 6 bases, and 30 bases separated the two germline ends. The germline V gene encodes CDR1 LGHNA and CDR2 YNFKEQ. This CDR3 region has 22 residues. The CDR3 region is CASSQEGLVGNTRPLINSPLHF. The DNA for the CDR3 is TGTGCCAGCAGCCAAGAGGGATTGGTCGGCAACACGCGTCCCCTCATTAATTCACCCCTCCACTTT.

In DNA, the CDR3 is TGTGCCACTGGGGGCGGGGAGCTGTTTTTT. It codes for CATGGGELFF. J is TRBJ2-2 and V is TRBV6-5; tentatively, D is TRBD1 or TRBD2 (5 bases each). The germline V gene has CDR1 MNHEY and CDR2 SVGAGI. The CDR3 runs to 10 residues. Between the trimmed V and J ends, which lost 10 bases and 7 bases, there was a span of 7 bases.

J is TRBJ2-3 and V is TRBV6-6; 9 nucleotides match TRBD2. Germline V CDR1 and CDR2: MNHNY, SVGAGI (reference sequence). This CDR3 contains 15 residues. The J segment lost 5 bases and the V segment lost 7 bases, leaving 10 bases of the junction unmatched. The chain's CDR3 is CASTRGREGQDTQYF. As DNA, the CDR3 is TGTGCCAGCACCCGAGGGCGGGAGGGCCAAGATACGCAGTATTTT.

This clone has just a few counts. The chain recombines TRBV7-3 with TRBJ2-1; 11 bases line up with TRBD2. The V and J ends lost 5 bases and 6 bases, in that order; junction bases with no gene match: 9. The CDR3 has 16 amino acids. Germline-derived CDR1 and CDR2 are SGHTA and FQGTGA. CDR3 sequence: CASSVYGTSGFNEQFF. DNA for the CDR3: TGTGCCAGCAGCGTATACGGGACTAGCGGCTTCAATGAGCAGTTCTTC.